This T cell receptor beta chain came from a study of cytomegalovirus exposure and HLA in healthy donors. The primer mix had 60 Vbeta and 13 Jbeta primers. Original processing notes: An analysis that came later counted roughly 80 million unique TCR beta chains, around 10 million shared. Clones were sequenced by immunoSEQ multiplex PCR, and TCRdb holds only the in-frame ones, with some missing. The DNA gave D and trimming, while V, J and clone size come from that table. The sample holds more than 90,000 clones, around four fifths seen once. Healthy bone marrow donors made up the donors. The V gene end was trimmed by 4 bases and the J gene end by 6 bases; junction bases not matched to a gene: 6. Looked up from germline, CDR1 is SGHVS and CDR2 is FNYEAQ. The CDR3 totals 15 residues.

The V and J genes are TRBV7-6 and TRBJ1-4; TRBD1 aligns across 9 bases. The specimen was PBMCs. The receptor was derived from a man aged 35-49 years in good health and CMV-seropositive. The DNA of the CDR3 is TGTGCCAGCAGCTCCACGGGACAGGGTTATGAAAAACTGTTTTTT. It translates to CASSSTGQGYEKLFF. Combining the CDR3 with reference TRBV7-6 and TRBJ1-4 gives the whole variable domain GAGVSQSPRYKVTKRGQDVALRCDPISGHVSLYWYRQALGQGPEFLTYFNYEAQQDKSGLPNDRFSAERPEGSISTLTIQRTEQRDSAMYRCASSSTGQGYEKLFFGSGTQLSVL.